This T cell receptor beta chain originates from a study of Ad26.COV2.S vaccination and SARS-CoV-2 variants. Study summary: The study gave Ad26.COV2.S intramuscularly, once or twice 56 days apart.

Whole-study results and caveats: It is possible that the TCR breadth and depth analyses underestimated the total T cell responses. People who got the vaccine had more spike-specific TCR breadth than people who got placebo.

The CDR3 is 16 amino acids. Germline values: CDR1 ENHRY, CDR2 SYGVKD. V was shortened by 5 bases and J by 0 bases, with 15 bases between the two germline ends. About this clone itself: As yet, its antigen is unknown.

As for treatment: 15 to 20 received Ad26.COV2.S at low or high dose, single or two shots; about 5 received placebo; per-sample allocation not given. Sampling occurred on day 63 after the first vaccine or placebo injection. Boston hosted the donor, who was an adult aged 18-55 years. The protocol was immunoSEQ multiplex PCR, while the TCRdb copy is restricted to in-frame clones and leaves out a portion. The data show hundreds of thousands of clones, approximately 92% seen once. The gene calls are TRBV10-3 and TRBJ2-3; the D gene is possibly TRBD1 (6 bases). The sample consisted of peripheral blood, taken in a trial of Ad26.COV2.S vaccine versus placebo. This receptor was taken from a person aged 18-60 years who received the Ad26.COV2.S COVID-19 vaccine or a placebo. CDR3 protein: CAISPGTTISTDTQYF. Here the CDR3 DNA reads TGTGCCATCAGTCCCGGGACAACGATTAGCACAGATACGCAGTATTTT.